One sample yielded the 5 T cell receptor beta chains listed below, sequenced in a study of blood T cell repertoires in COVID-19. Data came from immunoSEQ multiplex PCR; TCRdb stores just in-frame clones and leaves some out. The table has some 300,000 clones, roughly nine tenths seen once; the top ten hold roughly 2.8%. Sequenced sample: PBMCs or T cells enriched from blood (not recorded which). These receptor sequences come from a woman aged 50 to 65 who had been exposed to COVID-19.

The rearrangement joins TRBV28 to TRBJ1-6, with 8 bases aligning to TRBD1. Germline V lookup: CDR1 MDHEN, CDR2 SYDVKM. The CDR3 has 15 amino acids. Trimming removed 5 bases from V and 6 bases from J; junction bases left unmatched: 6. The CDR3 sequence: CASSQGQVLNSPLHF. In nucleotides, the CDR3 is TGTGCCAGCAGTCAGGGACAGGTTCTTAATTCACCCCTCCACTTT.

CDR3 bases: TGTGCCAGCAGTCTCACCGGGACAGGGCAAGAGACCCAGTACTTC. This gives the protein CASSLTGTGQETQYF. This chain connects TRBV27 to TRBJ2-5; 9 positions agree with TRBD1. The CDR3 has 15 residues. J lost 2 bases, V lost 5 bases, and 6 bases had no gene match. Per the germline V gene, CDR1 is MNHEY and CDR2 is SMNVEV (reference sequence).

The chain uses TRBV7-9 and TRBJ1-6; D remains ambiguous. The CDR3 totals 15 residues. V was cut by 6 bases and J by 7 bases, with 16 bases left in between. Germline V CDR1 and CDR2: SEHNR, FQNEAQ (reference sequence). The DNA for the CDR3 is TGTGCCAGCAGGGGAGCACACACCTCAAATTCACCCCTCCACTTT. Amino acids: CASRGAHTSNSPLHF. Drawing the rest from reference TRBV7-9 and TRBJ1-6, the complete variable domain is DTGVSQNPRHKITKRGQNVTFRCDPISEHNRLYWYRQTLGQGPEFLTYFQNEAQLEKSRLLSDRFSAERPKGSFSTLEIQRTEQGDSAMYLCASRGAHTSNSPLHFGNGTRLTVT.

The chain has TRBV3-1 (or the pseudogene TRBV3-2) and TRBJ1-4, with 9 bases identical to TRBD1. The CDR3 length is 17 residues. V shed 4 bases and J 12 bases; nucleotides not matched to a gene: 18. From germline, CDR1 is LGHDT and CDR2 YNNKEL (reference sequence). The CDR3 is CASSRGTGSVLDVELFF. CDR3 in DNA: TGTGCCAGCAGCCGTGGGACAGGGAGCGTCCTTGATGTGGAACTGTTTTTT.

This chain joins TRBV30 and TRBJ2-1; the match to TRBD1 covers 9 bases. The CDR3 is 14 residues long. J lost 5 bases, V lost 4 bases, and 6 bases had no gene match. CDR1 is GTSNPN, CDR2 SVGIG, per germline (reference sequence). CDR3 sequence reads: CAWITGTGNNEQFF. CDR3 coding DNA: TGTGCCTGGATAACCGGGACAGGGAACAATGAGCAGTTCTTC. The complete variable domain, with remaining parts taken from reference TRBV30 and TRBJ2-1, reads SQTIHQWPATLVQPVGSPLSLECTVEGTSNPNLYWYRQAAGRGLQLLFYSVGIGQISSEVPQNLSASRPQDRQFILSSKKLLLSDSGFYLCAWITGTGNNEQFFGPGTRLTVL.